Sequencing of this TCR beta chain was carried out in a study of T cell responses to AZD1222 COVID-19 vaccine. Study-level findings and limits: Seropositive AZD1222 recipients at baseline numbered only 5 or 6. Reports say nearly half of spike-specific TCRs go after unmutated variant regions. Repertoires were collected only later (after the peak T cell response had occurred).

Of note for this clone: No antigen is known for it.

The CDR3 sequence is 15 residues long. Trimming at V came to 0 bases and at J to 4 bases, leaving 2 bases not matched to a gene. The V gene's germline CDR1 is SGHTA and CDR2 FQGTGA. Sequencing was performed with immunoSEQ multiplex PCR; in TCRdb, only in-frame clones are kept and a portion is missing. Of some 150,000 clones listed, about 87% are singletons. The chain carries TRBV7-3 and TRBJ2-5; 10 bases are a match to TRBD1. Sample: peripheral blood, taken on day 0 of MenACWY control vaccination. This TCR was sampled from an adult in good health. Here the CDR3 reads CASSLTRDRGETQYF. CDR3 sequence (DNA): TGTGCCAGCAGCTTAACGCGGGACAGGGGAGAGACCCAGTACTTC.